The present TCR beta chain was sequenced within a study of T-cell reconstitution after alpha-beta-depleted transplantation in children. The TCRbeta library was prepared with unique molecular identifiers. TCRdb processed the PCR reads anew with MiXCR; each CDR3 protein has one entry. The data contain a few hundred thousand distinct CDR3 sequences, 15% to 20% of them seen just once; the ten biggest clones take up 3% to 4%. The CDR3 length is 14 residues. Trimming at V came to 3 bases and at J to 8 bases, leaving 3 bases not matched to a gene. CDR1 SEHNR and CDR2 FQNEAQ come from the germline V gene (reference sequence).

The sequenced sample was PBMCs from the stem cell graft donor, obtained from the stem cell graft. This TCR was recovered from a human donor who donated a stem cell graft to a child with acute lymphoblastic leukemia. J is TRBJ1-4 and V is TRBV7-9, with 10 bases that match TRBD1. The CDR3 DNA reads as TGTGCCAGCAGCTTGACGGACAGGGGGGAAAAACTGTTTTTT. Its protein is CASSLTDRGEKLFF.